These T cell receptor beta chains were read from a single sample in a study of T cell changes during pregnancy in multiple sclerosis. Sequenced by immunoSEQ multiplex PCR; TCRdb stores in-frame clones only, minus some. The table lists fewer than 85,000 clones, roughly 96% of them singletons. Sequenced here: peripheral blood, sampled in the second trimester of pregnancy. The receptors were sampled from a female donor with multiple sclerosis, enrolled in a pregnancy study. Both conserved end residues are part of each CDR3. D genes are given only for firm matches. Clone size is stated in some rows and not others, as once, few, many or a class when expanded.

clone size | D gene | J gene | V gene | CDR3 DNA | CDR3 protein
NA | TRBD1 | TRBJ2-6 | TRBV6-5 | TGTGCCAGCAGTTACCGACAGGGTGGTGGGGCCAACGTCCTGACTTTC | CASSYRQGGGANVLTF
NA | NA | TRBJ2-3 | TRBV5-1 | TGCGCCAGCAGCTTACTATCAGATACGCAGTATTTT | CASSLLSDTQYF
NA | NA | TRBJ1-4 | TRBV27 | TGTGCCAGCAGTAAGGGGTTAGGGGCTGAAAAACTGTTTTTT | CASSKGLGAEKLFF
NA | TRBD1 | TRBJ1-2 | TRBV4-1 | TGCGCCAGCAGCCAGGGGACAGGGGAGTACTATGGCTACACCTTC | CASSQGTGEYYGYTF
NA | TRBD1 | TRBJ2-2 | TRBV9 | TGTGCCAGCAGCGATCCGGGACAGAGTACCGGGGAGCTGTTTTTT | CASSDPGQSTGELFF
NA | TRBD1 | TRBJ2-7 | TRBV5-4 | TGTGCCAGCAGCTTGCCGGGACAGGGACTCCGCAGGGCTTTC | CASSLPGQGLRRAF
once | NA | TRBJ2-5 | TRBV19 | TGTGCCAGTAGTATGAGTCTCGTCGGGGAGACCCAGTACTTC | CASSMSLVGETQYF
NA | TRBD1 | TRBJ2-5 | TRBV29-1 | TGCAGCTTAAGGACAGGGTTATCAGAGACCCAGTACTTC | CSLRTGLSETQYF
NA | TRBD2 | TRBJ2-1 | TRBV30 | TGTGCCTGGAGGGGGCGGGAGTTCCGTGAGCAGTTCTTC | CAWRGREFREQFF
NA | TRBD1 | TRBJ1-2 | TRBV28 | TGTGCCAGCAGTTTAGGACGGGACAGGACCCTTTACGGTGGCTACACCTTC | CASSLGRDRTLYGGYTF
NA | TRBD1 | TRBJ1-1 | TRBV5-6 | TGTGCCAGCAGCTTGGCTAGGACAGGGAACGCTGAAGCTTTCTTT | CASSLARTGNAEAFF
NA | TRBD2 | TRBJ2-1 | TRBV5-1 | TGCGCCAGCAGCTTGGTTAGCGGGAGATACAATGAGCAGTTCTTC | CASSLVSGRYNEQFF
NA | TRBD1 | TRBJ2-7 | TRBV19 | TGTGCCAGTAGTATCGGGACAGGCGCTCCCTACGAGCAGTACTTC | CASSIGTGAPYEQYF
once | NA | TRBJ2-7 | TRBV27 | TGTGCCAGCAGTTTATTGGCAGGGTTCGCCTACGAGCAGTACTTC | CASSLLAGFAYEQYF
NA | TRBD1 | TRBJ1-2 | TRBV7-9 | TGTGCCAGCAGCTTAGCGGGACAGGTCTTGGCCTATGGCTACACCTTC | CASSLAGQVLAYGYTF
once | NA | TRBJ1-2 | TRBV27 | TGTGCCAGCAGTTCAGTCCGGGAGGGGCGGGCTGGCGGCTACACCTTC | CASSSVREGRAGGYTF
NA | TRBD2 | TRBJ2-3 | TRBV5-1 | TGCGCCAGCAGCCTAGCGGGAGGAGGAGTGGGCACAGATACGCAGTATTTT | CASSLAGGGVGTDTQYF